This T cell receptor (beta chain) emerged from a study of CD8 T cells in ankylosing spondylitis. TCRdb fed the 5' RACE reads into MiXCR, producing one record per CDR3 protein. The sample lists roughly 190,000 distinct CDR3 sequences; 9.5% to 15% were seen once. Trimming left V 3 bases short and J 4 bases short, with 12 bases between. Germline V CDR1 and CDR2: MDHEN, SYDVKM. This CDR3 spans 14 amino acids. What was sequenced was blood, either unsorted or a sorted T cell fraction (not recorded which). This receptor was taken from a male donor with ankylosing spondylitis or in good health (not recorded which). This chain joins TRBV28 and TRBJ2-5; the D gene is possibly TRBD2 (6 bases). The CDR3 DNA follows: TGTGCCAGCAGTTTGATCGGGAGCTTAGAGACCCAGTACTTC. Protein product: CASSLIGSLETQYF.